This T cell receptor (beta chain) was recorded in a study of blood T cell repertoires in COVID-19. Overall study context: Material from acute and convalescent COVID-19 was sourced from the United States, Italy and Spain. T cells, B-cell-depleted T cells, or PBMCs supplied cDNA or gDNA.

This clone was detected a few times. Per the original methods: Scientists estimated how many nucleated cells there were by amplifying reference gene primers. The assay was immunoSEQ multiplex PCR, and TCRdb's table has in-frame clones only and misses some. V, J and clone size are taken as reported in that table, and D and trimming were inferred from the DNA itself. The table has 95,000 to 150,000 clones, 79% seen once; the top ten hold about 40%. Sequenced material: peripheral blood. The sequence was collected from a man aged 40-50 years with active or convalescent COVID-19.

The CDR3 DNA is TGTGCCAGCTCGCCCCAGGATACGCAGTATTTT. Its protein product is CASSPQDTQYF. The J gene is TRBJ2-3, the V gene TRBV18; D not resolved. The CDR3 has 11 residues. Germline assignment: CDR1 KGHSH and CDR2 LQKENI. Between the trimmed V and J ends, which lost 6 bases and 6 bases, there was a span of 7 bases.